The TCR beta chain under discussion was sequenced for a study of cytomegalovirus exposure and HLA in healthy donors. The study's findings and limits: Based on reports, TCR beta sequences accurately predicted HLA-A and HLA-B alleles for most subjects.

The CDR3 consists of 13 residues. V was clipped by 1 base and J by 5 bases, with 9 bases between them. Germline V gene data show CDR1 as MGHRA and CDR2 as YSYEKL. As regards this clone: Its antigen is not known.

In the PCR, 60 Vbeta and 13 Jbeta primers were used. Profiling relied on immunoSEQ multiplex PCR, and the TCRdb table lists in-frame clones only, not all of them. Of over 200,000 clones listed, 70% to 85% are singletons. The sequence was collected from a male donor in good health and CMV-seronegative. Sequenced material: PBMCs. The chain employs TRBV4-1 and TRBJ2-7; D is perhaps TRBD2 (5 bases). This CDR3 reads CASSQGVGDEQYF. CDR3 DNA: TGCGCCAGCAGCCAAGGGGTGGGAGACGAGCAGTACTTC.